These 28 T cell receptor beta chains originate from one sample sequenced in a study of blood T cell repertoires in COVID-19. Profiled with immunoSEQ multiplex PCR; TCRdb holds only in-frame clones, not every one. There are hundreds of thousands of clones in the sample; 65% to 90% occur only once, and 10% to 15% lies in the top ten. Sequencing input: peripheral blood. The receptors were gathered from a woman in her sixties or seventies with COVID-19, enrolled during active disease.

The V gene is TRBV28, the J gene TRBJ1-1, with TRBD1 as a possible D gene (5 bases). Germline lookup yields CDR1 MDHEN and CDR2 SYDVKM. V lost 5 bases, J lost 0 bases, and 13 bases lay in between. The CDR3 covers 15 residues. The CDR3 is CASSLVQALNTEAFF. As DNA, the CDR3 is TGTGCCAGCAGTCTAGTACAGGCCCTGAACACTGAAGCTTTCTTT.

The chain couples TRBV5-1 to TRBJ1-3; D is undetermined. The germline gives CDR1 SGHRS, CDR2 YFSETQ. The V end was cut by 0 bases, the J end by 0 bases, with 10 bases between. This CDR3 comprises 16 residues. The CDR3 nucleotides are TGCGCCAGCAGCTTGGCCGTCGCAGACTCTGGAAACACCATATATTTT. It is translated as CASSLAVADSGNTIYF.

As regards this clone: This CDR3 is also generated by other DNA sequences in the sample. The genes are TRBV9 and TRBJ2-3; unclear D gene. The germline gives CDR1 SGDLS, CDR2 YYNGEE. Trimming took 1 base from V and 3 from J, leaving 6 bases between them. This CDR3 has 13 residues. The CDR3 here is CASSVLRTDTQYF. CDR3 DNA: TGTGCCAGCAGCGTACTCAGGACAGATACGCAGTATTTT. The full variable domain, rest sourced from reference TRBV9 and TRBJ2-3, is DSGVTQTPKHLITATGQRVTLRCSPRSGDLSVYWYQQSLDQGLQFLIQYYNGEERAKGNILERFSAQQFPDLHSELNLSSLELGDSALYFCASSVLRTDTQYFGPGTRLTVL.

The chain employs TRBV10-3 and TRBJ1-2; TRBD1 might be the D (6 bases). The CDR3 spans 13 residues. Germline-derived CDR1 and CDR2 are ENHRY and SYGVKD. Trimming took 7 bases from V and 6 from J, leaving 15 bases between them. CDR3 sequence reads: CAIKPSGVDGYTF. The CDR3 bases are TGTGCCATCAAACCGTCAGGGGTTGATGGCTACACCTTC.

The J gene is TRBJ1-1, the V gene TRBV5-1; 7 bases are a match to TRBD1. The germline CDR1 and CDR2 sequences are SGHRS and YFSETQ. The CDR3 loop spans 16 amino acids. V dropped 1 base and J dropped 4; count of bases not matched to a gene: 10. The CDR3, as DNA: TGCGCCAGCAGCTTGAATGACAGGGCGCCAACCACTGAAGCTTTCTTT. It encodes CASSLNDRAPTTEAFF.

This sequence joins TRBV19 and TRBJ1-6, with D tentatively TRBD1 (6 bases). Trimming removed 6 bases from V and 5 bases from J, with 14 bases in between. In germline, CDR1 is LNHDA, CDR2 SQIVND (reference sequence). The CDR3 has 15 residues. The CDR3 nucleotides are TGTGCCAGTAGGCCAGGGGAGCTGAATAATTCACCCCTCCACTTT. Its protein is CASRPGELNNSPLHF.

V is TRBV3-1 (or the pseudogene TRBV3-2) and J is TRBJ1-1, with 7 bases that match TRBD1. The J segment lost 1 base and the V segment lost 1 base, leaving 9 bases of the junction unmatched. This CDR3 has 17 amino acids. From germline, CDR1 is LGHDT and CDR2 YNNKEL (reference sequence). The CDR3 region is CASSQVKGARPNTEAFF. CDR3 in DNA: TGTGCCAGCAGCCAAGTGAAGGGGGCGCGTCCGAACACTGAAGCTTTCTTT.

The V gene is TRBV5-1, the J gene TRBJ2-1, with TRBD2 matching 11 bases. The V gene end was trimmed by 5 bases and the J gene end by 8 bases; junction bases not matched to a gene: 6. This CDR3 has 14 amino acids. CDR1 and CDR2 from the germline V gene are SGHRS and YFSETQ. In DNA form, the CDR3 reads TGCGCCAGCAGTTTAGCGGGGGGGCCATATGAGCAGTTCTTC. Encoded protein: CASSLAGGPYEQFF.

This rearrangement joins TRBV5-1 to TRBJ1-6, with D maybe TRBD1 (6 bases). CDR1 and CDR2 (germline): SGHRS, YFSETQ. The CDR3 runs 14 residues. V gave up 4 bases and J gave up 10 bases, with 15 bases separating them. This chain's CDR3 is CASSEQGVGSPLHF. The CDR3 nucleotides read TGCGCCAGCAGCGAACAGGGCGTAGGGTCACCCCTCCACTTT.

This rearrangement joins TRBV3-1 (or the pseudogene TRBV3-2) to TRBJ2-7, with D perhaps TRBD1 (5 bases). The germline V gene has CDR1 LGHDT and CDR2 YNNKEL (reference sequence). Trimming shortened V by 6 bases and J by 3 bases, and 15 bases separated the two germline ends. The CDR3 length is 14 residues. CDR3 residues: CASRESEQGYEQYF. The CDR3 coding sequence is TGTGCCAGCAGGGAGAGTGAGCAGGGCTACGAGCAGTACTTC.

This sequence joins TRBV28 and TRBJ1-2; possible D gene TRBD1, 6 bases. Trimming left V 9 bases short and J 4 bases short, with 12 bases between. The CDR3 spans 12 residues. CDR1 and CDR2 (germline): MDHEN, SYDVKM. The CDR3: CASSRGVYGYTF. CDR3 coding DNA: TGTGCCAGTTCCAGGGGAGTCTATGGCTACACCTTC.

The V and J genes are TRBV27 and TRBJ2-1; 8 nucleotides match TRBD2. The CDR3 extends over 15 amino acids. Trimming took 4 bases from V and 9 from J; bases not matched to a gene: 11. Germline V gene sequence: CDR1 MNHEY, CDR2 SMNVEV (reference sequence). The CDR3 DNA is TGTGCCAGCAGTTACCGGGGACTAGTCGTCTCTGAGCAGTTCTTC. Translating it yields CASSYRGLVVSEQFF.

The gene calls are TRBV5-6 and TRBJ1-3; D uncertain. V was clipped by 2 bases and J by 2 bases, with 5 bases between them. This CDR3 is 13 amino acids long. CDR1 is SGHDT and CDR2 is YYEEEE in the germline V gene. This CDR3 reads CASSFPAGNTIYF. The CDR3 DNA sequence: TGTGCCAGCAGCTTTCCCGCTGGAAACACCATATATTTT.

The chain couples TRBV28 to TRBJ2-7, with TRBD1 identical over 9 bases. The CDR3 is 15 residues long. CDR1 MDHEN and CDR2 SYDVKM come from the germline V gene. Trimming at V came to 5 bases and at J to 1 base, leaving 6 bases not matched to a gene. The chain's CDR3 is CASSDPGTGSYEQYF. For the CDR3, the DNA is TGTGCCAGCAGTGACCCCGGGACAGGGTCCTACGAGCAGTACTTC.

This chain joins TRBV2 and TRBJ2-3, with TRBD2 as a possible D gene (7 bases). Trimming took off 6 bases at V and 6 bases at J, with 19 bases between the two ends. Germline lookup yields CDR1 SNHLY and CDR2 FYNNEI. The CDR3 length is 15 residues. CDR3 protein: CASRVRGGATDTQYF. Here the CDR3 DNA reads TGTGCCAGCAGGGTGAGGGGGGGCGCCACGGATACGCAGTATTTT.

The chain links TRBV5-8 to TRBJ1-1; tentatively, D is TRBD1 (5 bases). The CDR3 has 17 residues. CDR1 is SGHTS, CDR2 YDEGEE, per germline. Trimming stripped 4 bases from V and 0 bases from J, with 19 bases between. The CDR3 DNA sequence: TGTGCCAGCAGCGTTCGAATAGGGGTTGTTATGAACACTGAAGCTTTCTTT. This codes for CASSVRIGVVMNTEAFF.

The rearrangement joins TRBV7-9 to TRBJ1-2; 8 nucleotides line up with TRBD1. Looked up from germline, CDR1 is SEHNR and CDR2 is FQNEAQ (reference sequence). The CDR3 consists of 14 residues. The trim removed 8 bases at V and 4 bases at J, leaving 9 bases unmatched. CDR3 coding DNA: TGTGCCAGCGAAATCTTGACAGGGGCCTATGGCTACACCTTC. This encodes CASEILTGAYGYTF.

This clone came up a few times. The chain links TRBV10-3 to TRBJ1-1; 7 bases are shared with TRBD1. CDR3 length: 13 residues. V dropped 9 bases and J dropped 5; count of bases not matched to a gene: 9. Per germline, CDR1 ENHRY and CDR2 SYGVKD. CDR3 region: CAISDRVGTEAFF. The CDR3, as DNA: TGTGCCATATCCGACAGGGTGGGAACTGAAGCTTTCTTT.

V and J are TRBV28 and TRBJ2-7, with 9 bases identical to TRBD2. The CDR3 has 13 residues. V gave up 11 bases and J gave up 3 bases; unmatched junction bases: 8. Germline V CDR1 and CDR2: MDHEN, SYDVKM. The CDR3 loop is CALGRRGGYEQYF. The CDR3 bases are TGTGCCCTCGGTCGGCGGGGGGGCTACGAGCAGTACTTC.

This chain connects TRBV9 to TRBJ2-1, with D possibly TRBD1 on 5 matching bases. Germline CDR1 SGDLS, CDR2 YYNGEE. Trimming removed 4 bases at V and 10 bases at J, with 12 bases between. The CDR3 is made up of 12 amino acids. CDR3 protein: CASSPGLGEQFF. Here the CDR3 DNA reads TGTGCCAGCAGCCCAGGGCTAGGGGAGCAGTTCTTC. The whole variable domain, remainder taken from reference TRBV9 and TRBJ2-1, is DSGVTQTPKHLITATGQRVTLRCSPRSGDLSVYWYQQSLDQGLQFLIQYYNGEERAKGNILERFSAQQFPDLHSELNLSSLELGDSALYFCASSPGLGEQFFGPGTRLTVL.

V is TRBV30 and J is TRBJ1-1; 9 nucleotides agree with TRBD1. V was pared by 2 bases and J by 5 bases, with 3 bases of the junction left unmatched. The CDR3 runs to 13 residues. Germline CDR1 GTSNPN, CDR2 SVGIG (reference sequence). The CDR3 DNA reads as TGTGCCTGGAGTATCGGACAGGGGACTGAAGCTTTCTTT. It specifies CAWSIGQGTEAFF.

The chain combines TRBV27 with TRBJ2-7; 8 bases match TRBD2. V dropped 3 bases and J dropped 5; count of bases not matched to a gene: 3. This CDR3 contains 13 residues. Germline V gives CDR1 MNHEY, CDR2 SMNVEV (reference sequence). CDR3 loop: CASSFLGGDEQYF. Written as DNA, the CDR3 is TGTGCCAGCAGTTTTCTCGGGGGGGACGAGCAGTACTTC.

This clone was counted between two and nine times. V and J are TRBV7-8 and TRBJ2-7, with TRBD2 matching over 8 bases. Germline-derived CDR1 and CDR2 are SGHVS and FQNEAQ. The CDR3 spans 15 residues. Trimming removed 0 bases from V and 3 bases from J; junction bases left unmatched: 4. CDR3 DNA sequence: TGTGCCAGCAGCTTAGCAGGGGGACTAGTCTACGAGCAGTACTTC. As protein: CASSLAGGLVYEQYF.

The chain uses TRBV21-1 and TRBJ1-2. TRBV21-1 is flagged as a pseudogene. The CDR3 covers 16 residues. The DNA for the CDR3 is TGTGCCAGCAGCAAAGCGCGGAGGGGCGAAGTGTATGGCTACACCTTC. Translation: CASSKARRGEVYGYTF.

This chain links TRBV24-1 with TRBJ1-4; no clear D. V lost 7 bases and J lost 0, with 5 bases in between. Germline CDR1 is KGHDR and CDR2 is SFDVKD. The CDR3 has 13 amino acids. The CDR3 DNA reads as TGTGCCACCAGGGCAGCAACTAATGAAAAACTGTTTTTT. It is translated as CATRAATNEKLFF.

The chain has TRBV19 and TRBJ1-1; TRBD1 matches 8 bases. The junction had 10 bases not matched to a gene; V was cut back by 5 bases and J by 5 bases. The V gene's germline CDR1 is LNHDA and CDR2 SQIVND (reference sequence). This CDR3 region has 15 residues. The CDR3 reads CASSPRTGQSTEAFF. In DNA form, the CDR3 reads TGTGCCAGTAGTCCCCGGACAGGGCAATCAACTGAAGCTTTCTTT.

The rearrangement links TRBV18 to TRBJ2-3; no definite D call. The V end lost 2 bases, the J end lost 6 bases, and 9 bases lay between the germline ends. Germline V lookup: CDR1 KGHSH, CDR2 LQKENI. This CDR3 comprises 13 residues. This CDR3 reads CASSPNSKDTQYF. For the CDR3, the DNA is TGTGCCAGCTCACCAAACTCGAAGGATACGCAGTATTTT.

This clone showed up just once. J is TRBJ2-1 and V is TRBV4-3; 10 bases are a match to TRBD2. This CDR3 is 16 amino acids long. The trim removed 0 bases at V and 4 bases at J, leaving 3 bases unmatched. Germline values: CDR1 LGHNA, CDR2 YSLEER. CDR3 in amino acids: CASSQEERGGYNEQFF. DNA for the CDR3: TGCGCCAGCAGCCAAGAGGAGCGGGGGGGATACAATGAGCAGTTCTTC.